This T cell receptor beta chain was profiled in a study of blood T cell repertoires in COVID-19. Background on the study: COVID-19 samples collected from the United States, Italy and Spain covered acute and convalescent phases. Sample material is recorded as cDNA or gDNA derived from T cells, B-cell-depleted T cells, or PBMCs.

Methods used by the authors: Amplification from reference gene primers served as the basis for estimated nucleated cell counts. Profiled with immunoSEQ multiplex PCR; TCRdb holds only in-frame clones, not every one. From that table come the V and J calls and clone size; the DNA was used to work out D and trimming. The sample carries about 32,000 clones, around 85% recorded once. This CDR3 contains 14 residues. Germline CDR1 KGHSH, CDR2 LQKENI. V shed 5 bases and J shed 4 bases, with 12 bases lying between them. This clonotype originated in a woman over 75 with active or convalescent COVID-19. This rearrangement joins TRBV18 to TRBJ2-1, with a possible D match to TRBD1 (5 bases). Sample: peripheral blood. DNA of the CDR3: TGTGCCAGCTCATTCACCGACAGTTACAATGAGCAGTTCTTC. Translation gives CASSFTDSYNEQFF.